Listed below are T cell receptor beta chains from one sample, sequenced in a study of technical replicates of blood from a few donors. Profiling relied on immunoSEQ multiplex PCR, and the TCRdb table lists in-frame clones only, not all of them. The sample has tens of thousands of clones, approximately 94% seen once. Sample: T cells isolated from PBMCs. These receptor sequences come from a human donor in good health. Each CDR3 is given with its conserved first and last residue. The D gene is left open where the match is weak. A row's size may be missing; if present it is once, few, many or a size class.

V	J	D	size	DNA	CDR3
TRBV4-2	TRBJ2-3	TRBD2	.	TGTGCCAGCAGCCAAGGGGGTAGCGGGGGGCCTAGCACAGATACGCAGTATTTT	CASSQGGSGGPSTDTQYF
TRBV7-8	TRBJ2-5	TRBD2	.	TGTGCCAGCATGACCCGTAGCGGGAGGGCCCAGAGGGAGACCCAGTACTTC	CASMTRSGRAQRETQYF
TRBV6-5	TRBJ2-1	TRBD2	.	TGTGCCAGCAGCCTCACGGGGGGGGATTACAATGAGCAGTTCTTC	CASSLTGGDYNEQFF
TRBV11-2	TRBJ2-7	TRBD2	.	TGTGCCAGCCGGCGGCTAGCGGGGGCCTACGAGCAGTACTTC	CASRRLAGAYEQYF
TRBV25-1	TRBJ2-7	TRBD1	.	TGTGCCAGCAGTGAATATACTGGGACAGGGCTCGAGCAGTACTTC	CASSEYTGTGLEQYF
TRBV25-1	TRBJ2-1	.	.	TGTGCCAGCAGTTCCCGGACAACTGGCTCCTACAATGAGCAGTTCTTC	CASSSRTTGSYNEQFF
TRBV5-8	TRBJ1-5	.	.	TGTGCCAGCAGCCCCTCGACAACAGCTGGTCAGCCCCAGCATTTT	CASSPSTTAGQPQHF
TRBV4-2	TRBJ1-2	TRBD1	.	TGTGCCAGCAGCCATGCCGGGACAGGGACTAACTATGGCTACACCTTC	CASSHAGTGTNYGYTF
TRBV5-8	TRBJ2-3	TRBD2	.	TGTGCCAGCAGCTTGTCGAGGTGGGGGGGAGATGGGACAGATACGCAGTATTTT	CASSLSRWGGDGTDTQYF
TRBV7-6	TRBJ2-1	.	.	TGTGCCAGCAGCTTAGAGGAGCGCGGGGTATATGAGCAGTTCTTC	CASSLEERGVYEQFF
TRBV19	TRBJ2-3	TRBD1	.	TGTGCCAGTAGTAGGGACAGACCATCGGATACGCAGTATTTT	CASSRDRPSDTQYF
TRBV28	TRBJ2-5	TRBD1	.	TGTGCCAGCAGTTTAGAGGACAGGCTCCAAGAGACCCAGTACTTC	CASSLEDRLQETQYF
TRBV9	TRBJ2-5	TRBD2	.	TGTGCCAGCAGCGCAATTAGCGGGGGTGGGGAGACCCAGTACTTC	CASSAISGGGETQYF
TRBV19	TRBJ1-3	.	once	TGTGCCAGTAGTACCGTTGGAAACACCATATATTTT	CASSTVGNTIYF
TRBV7-2	TRBJ1-6	TRBD1	once	TGTGCCAGCAGTTACACAGGGGGCGGTTCACCCCTCCACTTT	CASSYTGGGSPLHF
TRBV2	TRBJ2-1	TRBD1	.	TGTGCCAGCAGAGAGACAGGGAGCTCCTACAATGAGCAGTTCTTC	CASRETGSSYNEQFF
TRBV4-1	TRBJ2-1	TRBD2	.	TGCGCCAGCAGCCAAGTAGCTAGCGGGAGGGCCGGATACAATGAGCAGTTCTTC	CASSQVASGRAGYNEQFF
TRBV25-1	TRBJ1-4	.	.	TGTGCCAGCAGTGAATCTGGAAGGAGGGGTGAAAAACTGTTTTTT	CASSESGRRGEKLFF
TRBV5-6	TRBJ1-2	.	.	TGTGCCAGCAGCTTGGACTGGACCGGACTTGGCTACACCTTC	CASSLDWTGLGYTF
TRBV10-1	TRBJ2-7	.	.	TGCGCCAGCAGTGAGTCACGGGGTTTGGCCTACGAGCAGTACTTC	CASSESRGLAYEQYF
TRBV5-1	TRBJ2-1	.	.	TGCGCCAGCAGCTTGGAGAGGGGGAATGAGCAGTTCTTC	CASSLERGNEQFF
TRBV28	TRBJ2-6	.	once	TGTGCCAGCCGAAGGGGGGGGGCGCATACTGGGGCCAACGTCCTGACTTTC	CASRRGGAHTGANVLTF
TRBV5-1	TRBJ1-2	.	.	TGCGCCAGCAGCCCTCGTGAGGGAGGCTATGGCTACACCTTC	CASSPREGGYGYTF
TRBV19	TRBJ1-2	.	.	TGTGCCAGTAGTGCCCGGGAGGCAGGAGGCTACACCTTC	CASSAREAGGYTF
TRBV9	TRBJ2-5	.	.	TGTGCCAGCAGCGTGGGGCGTCAAGAGACCCAGTACTTC	CASSVGRQETQYF
TRBV25-1	TRBJ1-4	.	.	TGTGCCAGCCGTTGGGGGGATGAAAAACTGTTTTTT	CASRWGDEKLFF
TRBV14	TRBJ1-1	TRBD1	.	TGTGCCAGCAGCCTGACAGGGGGCAGTTTGTCTGAAGCTTTCTTT	CASSLTGGSLSEAFF
TRBV11-2	TRBJ1-4	.	.	TGTGCCAGCAGCTTTACTTCAGAAAAACTGTTTTTT	CASSFTSEKLFF
TRBV4-1	TRBJ1-3	.	.	TGCGCCAGCAGCCAAGCGAGTCGCGTCGGAAACACCATATATTTT	CASSQASRVGNTIYF
TRBV19	TRBJ1-1	TRBD1	.	TGTGCCAGTAGTAACAACAGGGGTTTGACTGAAGCTTTCTTT	CASSNNRGLTEAFF
TRBV6-5	TRBJ2-2	.	once	TGTGCCAGCAGTTACCCTAGCGGGGAGCTGTTTTTT	CASSYPSGELFF
TRBV10-1	TRBJ1-1	.	.	TGCGCCAGCATGCGCGGCCTGAACACTGAAGCTTTCTTT	CASMRGLNTEAFF
TRBV9	TRBJ2-7	TRBD2	.	TGTGCCAGCAGCCGCGGGGGGTACGAGCAGTACTTC	CASSRGGYEQYF
TRBV28	TRBJ2-1	TRBD2	.	TGTGCCAGCAGTCCGTGGACTAGCGCCTACAATGAGCAGTTCTTC	CASSPWTSAYNEQFF
TRBV7-8	TRBJ2-7	.	.	TGTGCCAGCAGCTCAGGACAGCCATACGAGCAGTACTTC	CASSSGQPYEQYF
TRBV11-2	TRBJ2-1	.	.	TGTGCCAGCAGCGACAACCTATTGGTCTACAATGAGCAGTTCTTC	CASSDNLLVYNEQFF
TRBV18	TRBJ2-3	TRBD2	.	TGTGCCAGCTCTCCATTAGCGGGAGGCACAGATACGCAGTATTTT	CASSPLAGGTDTQYF
TRBV30	TRBJ2-1	TRBD1	few	TGTGCCTGGAGTCCAATACAAGGACAGGGATTTCGGGGATTTCTAAGCTCCTACAATGAGCAGTTCTTC	CAWSPIQGQGFRGFLSSYNEQFF
TRBV5-1	TRBJ2-3	.	.	TGCGCCAGCAGCCAGGACAGGGAGGGAGTCGATACGCAGTATTTT	CASSQDREGVDTQYF
TRBV27	TRBJ1-2	.	.	TGTGCCAGCAGTCCCACAGTGAACTATGGCTACACCTTC	CASSPTVNYGYTF
TRBV6-5	TRBJ2-1	.	.	TGTGCCAGCAGTACCCTAGGGGGGGTGAATGAGCAGTTCTTC	CASSTLGGVNEQFF
TRBV11-3	TRBJ1-6	.	.	TGTGCCAGCAGCTTAGCGGCGGGGGGCTGGTCACCCCTCCACTTT	CASSLAAGGWSPLHF
TRBV4-1	TRBJ1-1	TRBD1	.	TGCGCCAGCAGCCAAGTGGGGACAGGGGGCGCTTGGGTGAATGCTTTCTTT	CASSQVGTGGAWVNAFF
TRBV7-9	TRBJ2-2	.	.	TGTGCCAGCAGCTGGACACTAGCAGGTACCGGGGAGCTGTTTTTT	CASSWTLAGTGELFF
TRBV10-1	TRBJ1-3	.	.	TGCGCCAGCAGTCCTGAGCCTGGAAACACCATATATTTT	CASSPEPGNTIYF
TRBV29-1	TRBJ2-2	TRBD2	.	TGCAGCGCCCCAAGTCCAAGCGGGAGCATCAACACCGGGGAGCTGTTTTTT	CSAPSPSGSINTGELFF
TRBV28	TRBJ2-7	.	.	TGTGCCAGCAGTCCGATAGCGGTCCAACAAAACGAGCAGTACTTC	CASSPIAVQQNEQYF
TRBV27	TRBJ2-1	TRBD2	.	TGTGCCAGCAGTTTACTGGGACTAGTTGTTGAGCAGTTCTTC	CASSLLGLVVEQFF
TRBV29-1	TRBJ2-5	.	.	TGCAGCGTTGGGGGGGTCCAAGAGACCCAGTACTTC	CSVGGVQETQYF
TRBV10-3	TRBJ2-7	TRBD1	.	TGTGCCATCAGTGACTCGGACAGGGGGAACACCAACGAGCAGTACTTC	CAISDSDRGNTNEQYF
TRBV2	TRBJ2-7	TRBD2	.	TGTGCCAGCAGTGAATTCCAAGCGGGAGATTACGAGCAGTACTTC	CASSEFQAGDYEQYF
TRBV7-2	TRBJ2-7	TRBD2	once	TGTGCCAGCAGCTTTTCTAGCGGGGGGGGATACGAGCAGTACTTC	CASSFSSGGGYEQYF